These 6 T cell receptor beta chains were all obtained from the same sample, sequenced in a study of Ad26.COV2.S vaccination and SARS-CoV-2 variants. Sequencing used immunoSEQ multiplex PCR; TCRdb keeps in-frame clones, though not all of them. This table holds around 350,000 clones, 92% found once. This material consisted of peripheral blood, taken after recovery from COVID-19. These receptors were taken from a human donor who had recovered from COVID-19.

The CDR3 bases are TGTGCCAGCAGCGTAGTAGGGACAGACCCTTACAATGAGCAGTTCTTC. Its translation is CASSVVGTDPYNEQFF. J is TRBJ2-1 and V is TRBV9; 7 bases align to TRBD1. The V gene's germline CDR1 is SGDLS and CDR2 YYNGEE. CDR3 length equals 16 residues. V trimming: 0 bases; J trimming: 4 bases; junction bases outside the gene matches: 7. The whole variable domain, remainder taken from reference TRBV9 and TRBJ2-1, is DSGVTQTPKHLITATGQRVTLRCSPRSGDLSVYWYQQSLDQGLQFLIQYYNGEERAKGNILERFSAQQFPDLHSELNLSSLELGDSALYFCASSVVGTDPYNEQFFGPGTRLTVL.

This clone was seen once. J is TRBJ2-5 and V is TRBV29-1; 8 nucleotides match TRBD2. V gave up 6 bases and J gave up 4 bases; unmatched junction bases: 10. The length of the CDR3 is 14 residues. Germline loops: CDR1 SQVTM, CDR2 ANQGSEA. CDR3 loop: CSVTPFGGAETQYF. The CDR3 nucleotides read TGCAGCGTCACGCCCTTCGGGGGGGCAGAGACCCAGTACTTC.

This chain joins TRBV9 and TRBJ2-7, with D tentatively TRBD1 (6 bases). CDR1 and CDR2 (germline): SGDLS, YYNGEE. Trimming took off 0 bases at V and 2 bases at J, with 21 bases between the two ends. The CDR3 loop spans 18 amino acids. CDR3 sequence reads: CASSVAGGSTGIPYEQYF. In DNA form, the CDR3 reads TGTGCCAGCAGCGTAGCTGGCGGATCAACAGGGATCCCCTACGAGCAGTACTTC.

The J gene is TRBJ1-2, the V gene TRBV9; 7 bases align to TRBD1. V gave up 0 bases and J gave up 14 bases; unmatched junction bases: 7. Germline CDR1 SGDLS, CDR2 YYNGEE. The CDR3 sequence is 12 residues long. The CDR3 region has the DNA TGTGCCAGCAGCGTAGAAGGGGGCAGGGGGACCTTC. Translated, it gives CASSVEGGRGTF.

CDR3 DNA: TGCGCCAGCAGCCAAGAAAAGTGGGTCTGGGGCTATGGCTACACCTTC. Amino acid sequence: CASSQEKWVWGYGYTF. V is TRBV4-3 and J is TRBJ1-2, with D hard to call. The germline CDR1 and CDR2 sequences are LGHNA and YSLEER. V was shortened by 0 bases and J by 4 bases, with 15 bases between the two germline ends. This CDR3 region has 16 residues.

This chain joins TRBV4-1 and TRBJ1-6; D is undetermined. Trimming cost V 0 bases and J 3 bases, with 9 bases left between them. The CDR3 spans 16 residues. CDR1 is MGHRA and CDR2 is YSYEKL in the germline V gene. The CDR3 sequence is CASSQDGRVYNSPLHF. As DNA, the CDR3 is TGCGCCAGCAGCCAAGATGGAAGGGTCTATAATTCACCCCTCCACTTT.